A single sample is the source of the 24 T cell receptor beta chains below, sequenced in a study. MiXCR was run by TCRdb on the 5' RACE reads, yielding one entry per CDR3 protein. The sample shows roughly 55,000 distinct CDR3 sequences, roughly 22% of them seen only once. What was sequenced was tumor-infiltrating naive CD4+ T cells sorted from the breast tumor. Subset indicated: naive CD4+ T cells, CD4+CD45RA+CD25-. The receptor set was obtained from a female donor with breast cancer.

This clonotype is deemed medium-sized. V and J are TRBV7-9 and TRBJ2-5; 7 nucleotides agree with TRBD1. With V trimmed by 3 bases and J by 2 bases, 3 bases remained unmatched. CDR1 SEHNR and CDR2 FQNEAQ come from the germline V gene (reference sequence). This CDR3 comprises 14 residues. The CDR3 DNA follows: TGTGCCAGCAGCTTGACAGGGACACAAGAGACCCAGTACTTC. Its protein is CASSLTGTQETQYF.

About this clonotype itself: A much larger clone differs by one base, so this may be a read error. CDR3 residues: CASPSPTGTNTGELFF. The DNA for the CDR3 is TGTGCCAGCCCCAGTCCGACAGGCACGAACACCGGGGAGCTGTTTTTT. J is TRBJ2-2 and V is TRBV6-5, with a tentative D call TRBD1 (6 bases). The CDR3 has 16 residues. Germline V gives CDR1 MNHEY, CDR2 SVGAGI. V was shortened by 8 bases and J by 0 bases, with 16 bases between the two germline ends.

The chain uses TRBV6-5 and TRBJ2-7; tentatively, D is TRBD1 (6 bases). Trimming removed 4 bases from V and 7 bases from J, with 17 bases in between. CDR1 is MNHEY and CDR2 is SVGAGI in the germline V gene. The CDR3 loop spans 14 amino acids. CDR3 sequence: CASSSWGGQSEQYF. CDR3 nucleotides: TGTGCCAGCAGTTCTTGGGGCGGACAGTCGGAGCAGTACTTC.

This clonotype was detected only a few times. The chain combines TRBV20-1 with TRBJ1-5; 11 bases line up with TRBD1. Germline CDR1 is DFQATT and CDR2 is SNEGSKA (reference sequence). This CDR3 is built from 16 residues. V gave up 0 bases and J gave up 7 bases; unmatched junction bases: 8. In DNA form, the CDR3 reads TGCAGTGCTAGAGACCAGGGGACAGGGGGAGGACAGCCCCAGCATTTT. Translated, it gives CSARDQGTGGGQPQHF.

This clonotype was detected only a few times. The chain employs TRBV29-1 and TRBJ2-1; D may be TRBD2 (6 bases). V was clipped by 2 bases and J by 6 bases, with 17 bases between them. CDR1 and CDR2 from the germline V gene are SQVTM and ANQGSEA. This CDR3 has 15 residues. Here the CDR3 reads CSVEFYREYGNEQFF. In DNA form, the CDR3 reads TGCAGCGTTGAATTCTACCGGGAGTATGGCAATGAGCAGTTCTTC.

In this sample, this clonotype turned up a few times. As DNA, the CDR3 is TGCAGTGCTACCGGGGGAGAAAACTATGGCTACACCTTC. This gives the protein CSATGGENYGYTF. The genes are TRBV20-1 and TRBJ1-2, with a weak D call TRBD1 (5 bases). The V end lost 4 bases, the J end lost 2 bases, and 11 bases lay between the germline ends. The CDR3 spans 13 residues. The germline V gene encodes CDR1 DFQATT and CDR2 SNEGSKA (reference sequence).

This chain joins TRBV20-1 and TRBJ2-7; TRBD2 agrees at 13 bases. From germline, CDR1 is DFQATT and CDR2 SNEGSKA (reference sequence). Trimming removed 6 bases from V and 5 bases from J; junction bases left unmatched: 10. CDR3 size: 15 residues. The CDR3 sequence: CSATVLAGGPHEQYF. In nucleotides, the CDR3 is TGCAGTGCAACCGTACTAGCGGGAGGGCCACACGAGCAGTACTTC.

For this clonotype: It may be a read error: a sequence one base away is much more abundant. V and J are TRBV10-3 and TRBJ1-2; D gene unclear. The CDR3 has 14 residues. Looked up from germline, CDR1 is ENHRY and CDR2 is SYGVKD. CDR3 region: CAISQGVRFYGCTF. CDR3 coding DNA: TGTGCCATCAGTCAAGGAGTGAGGTTCTATGGCTGCACCTTC.

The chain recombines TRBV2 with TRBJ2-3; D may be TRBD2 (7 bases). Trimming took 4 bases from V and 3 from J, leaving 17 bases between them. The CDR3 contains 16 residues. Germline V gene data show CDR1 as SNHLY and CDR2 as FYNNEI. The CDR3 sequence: CASSGGGLVYTDTQYF. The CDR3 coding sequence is TGTGCCAGCAGTGGGGGGGGGCTAGTTTATACAGATACGCAGTATTTT.

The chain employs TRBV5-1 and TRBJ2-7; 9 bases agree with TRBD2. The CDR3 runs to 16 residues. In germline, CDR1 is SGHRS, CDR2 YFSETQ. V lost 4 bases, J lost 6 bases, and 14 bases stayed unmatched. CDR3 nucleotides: TGCGCCAGCAGCGGCGGGGGGGTAGCGGGGACCCGCGAGCAGTACTTC. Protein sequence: CASSGGGVAGTREQYF.

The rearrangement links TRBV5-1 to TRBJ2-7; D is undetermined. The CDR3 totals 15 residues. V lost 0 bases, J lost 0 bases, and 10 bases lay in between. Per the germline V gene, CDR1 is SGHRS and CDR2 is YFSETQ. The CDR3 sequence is CASSLGAESSYEQYF. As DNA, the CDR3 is TGCGCCAGCAGCTTGGGGGCAGAGAGCTCCTACGAGCAGTACTTC.

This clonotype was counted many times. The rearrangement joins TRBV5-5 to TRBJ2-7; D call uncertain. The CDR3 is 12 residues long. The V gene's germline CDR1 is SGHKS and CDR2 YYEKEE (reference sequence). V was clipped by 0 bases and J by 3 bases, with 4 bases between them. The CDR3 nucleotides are TGTGCCAGCAGCTTGGGCAACTACGAGCAGTACTTC. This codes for CASSLGNYEQYF.

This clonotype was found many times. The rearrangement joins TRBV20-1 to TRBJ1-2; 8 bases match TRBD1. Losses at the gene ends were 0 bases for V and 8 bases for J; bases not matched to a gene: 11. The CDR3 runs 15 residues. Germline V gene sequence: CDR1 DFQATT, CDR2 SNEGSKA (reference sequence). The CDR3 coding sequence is TGCAGTGCTAGAGATCTGGGCAGGGGGCATGGAGGCTACACCTTC. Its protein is CSARDLGRGHGGYTF.

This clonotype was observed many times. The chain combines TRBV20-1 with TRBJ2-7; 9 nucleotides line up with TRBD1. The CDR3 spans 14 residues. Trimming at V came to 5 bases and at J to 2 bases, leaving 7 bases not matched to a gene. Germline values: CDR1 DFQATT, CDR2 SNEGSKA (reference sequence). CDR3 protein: CSAESGTGTYEQYF. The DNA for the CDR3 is TGCAGTGCTGAGTCCGGGACAGGGACCTACGAGCAGTACTTC.

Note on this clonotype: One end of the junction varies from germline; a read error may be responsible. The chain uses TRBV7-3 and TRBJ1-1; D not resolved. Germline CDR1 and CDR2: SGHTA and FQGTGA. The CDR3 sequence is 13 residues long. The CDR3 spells CASSSQEGTEALF. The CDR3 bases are TGTGCCAGCAGCTCTCAGGAAGGCACTGAAGCTCTCTTT.

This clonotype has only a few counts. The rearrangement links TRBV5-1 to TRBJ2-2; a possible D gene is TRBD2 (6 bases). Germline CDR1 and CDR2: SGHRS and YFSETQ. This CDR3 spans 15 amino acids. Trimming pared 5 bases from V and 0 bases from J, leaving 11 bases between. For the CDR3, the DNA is TGCGCCAGCAGATTAGCGGCGCCGAACACCGGGGAGCTGTTTTTT. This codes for CASRLAAPNTGELFF.

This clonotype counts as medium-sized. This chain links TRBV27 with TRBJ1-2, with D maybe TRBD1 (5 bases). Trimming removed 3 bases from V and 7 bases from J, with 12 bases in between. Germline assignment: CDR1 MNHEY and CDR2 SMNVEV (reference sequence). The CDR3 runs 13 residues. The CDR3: CASSFTGGGGYTF. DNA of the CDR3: TGTGCCAGCAGTTTCACAGGAGGTGGTGGCTACACCTTC.

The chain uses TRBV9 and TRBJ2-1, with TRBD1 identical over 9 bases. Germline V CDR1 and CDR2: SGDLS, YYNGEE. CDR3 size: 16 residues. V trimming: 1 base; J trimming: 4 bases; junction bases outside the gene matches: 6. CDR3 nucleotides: TGTGCCAGCAGCGTAACAGGGGGCATTTCTTACAATGAGCAGTTCTTC. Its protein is CASSVTGGISYNEQFF.

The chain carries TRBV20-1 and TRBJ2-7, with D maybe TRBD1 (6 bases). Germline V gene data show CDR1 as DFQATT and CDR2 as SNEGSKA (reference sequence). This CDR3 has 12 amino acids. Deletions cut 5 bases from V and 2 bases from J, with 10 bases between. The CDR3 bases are TGCAGTGCTGGGCAGGGGACCTACGAGCAGTACTTC. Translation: CSAGQGTYEQYF.

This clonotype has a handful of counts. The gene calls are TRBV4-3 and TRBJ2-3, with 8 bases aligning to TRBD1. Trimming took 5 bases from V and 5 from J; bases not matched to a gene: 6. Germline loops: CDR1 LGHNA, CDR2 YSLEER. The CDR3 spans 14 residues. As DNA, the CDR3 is TGCGCCAGCAGCTCTGGACAGGGAGAAGATACGCAGTATTTT. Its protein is CASSSGQGEDTQYF.

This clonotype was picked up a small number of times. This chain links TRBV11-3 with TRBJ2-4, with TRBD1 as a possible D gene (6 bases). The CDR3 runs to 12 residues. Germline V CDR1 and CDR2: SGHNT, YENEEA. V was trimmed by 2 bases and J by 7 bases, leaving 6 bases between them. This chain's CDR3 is CASSLRGNIQYF. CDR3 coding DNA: TGTGCCAGCAGCTTAAGGGGGAACATTCAGTACTTC.

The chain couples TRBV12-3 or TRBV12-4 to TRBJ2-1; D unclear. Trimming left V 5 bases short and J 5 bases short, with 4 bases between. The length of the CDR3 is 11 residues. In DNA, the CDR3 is TGTGCCAGCAGTGAACACAATGAGCAGTTCTTC. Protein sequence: CASSEHNEQFF.

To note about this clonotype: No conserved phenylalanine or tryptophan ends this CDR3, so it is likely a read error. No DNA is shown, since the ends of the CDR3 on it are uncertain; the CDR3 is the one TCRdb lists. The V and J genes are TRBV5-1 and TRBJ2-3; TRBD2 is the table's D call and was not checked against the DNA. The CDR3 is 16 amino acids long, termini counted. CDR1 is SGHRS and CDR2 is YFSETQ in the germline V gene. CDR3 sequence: CASSLAAGVTKEKKEC.

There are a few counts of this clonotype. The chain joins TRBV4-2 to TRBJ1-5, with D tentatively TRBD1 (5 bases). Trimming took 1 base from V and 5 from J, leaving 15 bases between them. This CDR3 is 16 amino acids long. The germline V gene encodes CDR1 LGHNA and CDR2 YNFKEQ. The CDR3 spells CASSQVGQGGDQPQHF. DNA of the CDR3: TGTGCCAGCAGCCAAGTGGGTCAGGGCGGGGATCAGCCCCAGCATTTT.